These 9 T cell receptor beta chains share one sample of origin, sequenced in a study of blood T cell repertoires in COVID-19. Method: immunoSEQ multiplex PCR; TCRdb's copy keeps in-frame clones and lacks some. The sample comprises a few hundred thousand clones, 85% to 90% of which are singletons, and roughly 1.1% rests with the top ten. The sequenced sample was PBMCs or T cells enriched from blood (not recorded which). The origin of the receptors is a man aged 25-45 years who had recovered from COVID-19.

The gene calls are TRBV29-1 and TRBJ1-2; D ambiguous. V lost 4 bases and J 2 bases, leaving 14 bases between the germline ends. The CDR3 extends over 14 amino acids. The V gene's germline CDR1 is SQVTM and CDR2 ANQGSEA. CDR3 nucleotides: TGCAGCGTTGTCCCCGGCAGCGAAAACTATGGCTACACCTTC. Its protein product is CSVVPGSENYGYTF.

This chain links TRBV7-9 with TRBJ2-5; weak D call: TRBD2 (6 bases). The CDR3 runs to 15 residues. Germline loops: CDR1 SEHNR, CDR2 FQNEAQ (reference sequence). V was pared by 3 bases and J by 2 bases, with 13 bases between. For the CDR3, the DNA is TGTGCCAGCAGCTTTAGCGGCAGCCAACAAGAGACCCAGTACTTC. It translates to CASSFSGSQQETQYF.

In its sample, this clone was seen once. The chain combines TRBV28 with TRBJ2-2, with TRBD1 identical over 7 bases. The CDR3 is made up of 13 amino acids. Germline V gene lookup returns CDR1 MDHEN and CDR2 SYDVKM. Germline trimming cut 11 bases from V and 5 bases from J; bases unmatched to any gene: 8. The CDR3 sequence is CAAGRGSTGELFF. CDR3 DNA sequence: TGTGCCGCGGGCAGGGGGTCAACCGGGGAGCTGTTTTTT.

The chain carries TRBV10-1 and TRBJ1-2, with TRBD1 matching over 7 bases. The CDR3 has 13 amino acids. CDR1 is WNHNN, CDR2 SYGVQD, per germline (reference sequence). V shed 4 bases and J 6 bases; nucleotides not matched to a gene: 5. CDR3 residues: CASSATGYDGYTF. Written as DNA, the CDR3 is TGCGCCAGCAGTGCGACAGGGTATGATGGCTACACCTTC.

The CDR3 nucleotides are TGTGCCAGCAGCTTAGATTCCCAGGGGGCGGGTGGCTACACCTTC. It codes for CASSLDSQGAGGYTF. J is TRBJ1-2 and V is TRBV11-2; the match to TRBD1 covers 8 bases. From germline, CDR1 is SGHAT and CDR2 FQNNGV. CDR3 size: 15 residues. Trimming at V came to 0 bases and at J to 7 bases, leaving 7 bases not matched to a gene.

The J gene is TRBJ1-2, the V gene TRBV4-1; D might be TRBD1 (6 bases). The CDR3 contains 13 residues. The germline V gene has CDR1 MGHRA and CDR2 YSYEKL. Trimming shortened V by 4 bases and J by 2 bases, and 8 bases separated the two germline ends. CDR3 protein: CASSPDSNYGYTF. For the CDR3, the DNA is TGCGCCAGCAGCCCGGACAGCAACTATGGCTACACCTTC.

The DNA for the CDR3 is TGTGCCAGCAGTTTAGGGGCAGCCACTTCCTACGAGCAGTACTTC. Translating gives CASSLGAATSYEQYF. The J gene is TRBJ2-7, the V gene TRBV28, with D perhaps TRBD1 (5 bases). The germline V gene has CDR1 MDHEN and CDR2 SYDVKM. This CDR3 spans 15 amino acids. V was pared by 2 bases and J by 1 base, with 12 bases between.

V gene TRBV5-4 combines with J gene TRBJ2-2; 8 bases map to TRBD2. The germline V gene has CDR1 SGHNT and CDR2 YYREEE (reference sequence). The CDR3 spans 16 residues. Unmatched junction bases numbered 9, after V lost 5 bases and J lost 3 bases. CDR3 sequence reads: CASSGGQREYTGELFF. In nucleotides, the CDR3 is TGTGCCAGCAGTGGGGGTCAGCGGGAGTACACCGGGGAGCTGTTTTTT.

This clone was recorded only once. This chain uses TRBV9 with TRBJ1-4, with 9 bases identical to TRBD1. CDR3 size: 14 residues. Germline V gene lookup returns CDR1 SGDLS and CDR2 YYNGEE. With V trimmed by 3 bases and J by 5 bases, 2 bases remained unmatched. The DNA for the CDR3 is TGTGCCAGCAGCGCCGGACAGGGGAATGAAAAACTGTTTTTT. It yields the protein CASSAGQGNEKLFF.